This T cell receptor beta chain was obtained from a study of post-analysis software for immune sequencing data. Findings and limits, study-wide: Roughly five TRBV segments, including TRBV5-6, TRBV5-1 and TRBV20-1, were more frequent in patients than controls.

Incorporated into the TCR beta cDNA libraries were unique molecular identifiers, which served to reduce PCR and sequencing biases. In TCRdb, the PCR reads were re-called with MiXCR into one record per CDR3 protein. The repertoire holds approximately 400,000 distinct CDR3 sequences, approximately 38% seen once, with 13% in the top ten. Germline values: CDR1 SGDLS, CDR2 YYNGEE. The V and J ends lost 0 bases and 6 bases, in that order; junction bases with no gene match: 7. This CDR3 region has 16 residues. A note on this clonotype: Its antigen is as yet unknown.

The genes are TRBV9 and TRBJ2-1; 9 bases match TRBD1. Sequencing was performed on blood. The sequence came from a girl aged 10 to 17 with multiple sclerosis. The CDR3 protein is CASSVGSGQGRNEQFF. The CDR3 coding sequence is TGTGCCAGCAGCGTAGGATCAGGACAGGGGCGCAATGAGCAGTTCTTC.